This T cell receptor beta chain was found in a study of CD8 T cells in Susac syndrome. Findings and limits, study-wide: The study acknowledged a relatively small number of individuals in its TCR sequencing and HLA analysis.

Germline V CDR1 and CDR2: MNHNY, SVGAGI (reference sequence). Deletions cut 3 bases from V and 10 bases from J, with 15 bases between. The CDR3 is 13 residues long. A remark on this clonotype: Its antigen remains unidentified.

Random hexamers were used to reverse transcribe the RNA input (about 0.45 to 1 ug). TCRdb re-analysed the immunoSEQ multiplex PCR reads in MiXCR, keeping a single row per CDR3 protein. The data hold approximately 160,000 distinct CDR3 sequences, with roughly 95% observed a single time. Negative isolation was applied to CD8+ and CD4+ T cells, and FACS enrichment was applied to TEMRA cells. Sequenced: CD4+ T cells from PBMCs. The V and J genes are TRBV6-6 and TRBJ1-2; D might be TRBD1 (6 bases). The source is a human donor with Susac syndrome. The CDR3 DNA reads as TGTGCCAGCAGTTATTCCCGACAGGCTTCCTACACCTTC. Protein sequence: CASSYSRQASYTF.